This T cell receptor (beta chain) was identified in a study of cytotoxic CD8 clonotypes in ibrutinib-treated CLL. Study summary: In all, approximately ten patients were relapsed/refractory, about 15 were treatment-naive and about 18 were IGHV unmutated.

Data came from immunoSEQ multiplex PCR; TCRdb stores just in-frame clones and leaves some out. The sample holds tens of thousands of clones; roughly 49% are singletons and the top ten take around 25%. As for this clone: What it binds is unknown.

Study-wide points: Sampling times (in sustained-remission versus progressing patients) were not the same.

CDR1 and CDR2 (germline): SGHDT, YYEEEE. J gave up 2 bases and V 0 bases, and 7 bases lay outside the gene matches. This CDR3 has 16 residues. This sequence originates from a human donor with chronic lymphocytic leukemia. V gene TRBV5-6 combines with J gene TRBJ2-7; 8 nucleotides agree with TRBD1. Sequencing was performed on PBMCs, taken at disease progression, from a patient treated with ibrutinib. The chain's CDR3 is CASSLDGRDRPYEQYF. The CDR3 DNA sequence: TGTGCCAGCAGCTTGGATGGCCGGGACAGGCCCTACGAGCAGTACTTC.